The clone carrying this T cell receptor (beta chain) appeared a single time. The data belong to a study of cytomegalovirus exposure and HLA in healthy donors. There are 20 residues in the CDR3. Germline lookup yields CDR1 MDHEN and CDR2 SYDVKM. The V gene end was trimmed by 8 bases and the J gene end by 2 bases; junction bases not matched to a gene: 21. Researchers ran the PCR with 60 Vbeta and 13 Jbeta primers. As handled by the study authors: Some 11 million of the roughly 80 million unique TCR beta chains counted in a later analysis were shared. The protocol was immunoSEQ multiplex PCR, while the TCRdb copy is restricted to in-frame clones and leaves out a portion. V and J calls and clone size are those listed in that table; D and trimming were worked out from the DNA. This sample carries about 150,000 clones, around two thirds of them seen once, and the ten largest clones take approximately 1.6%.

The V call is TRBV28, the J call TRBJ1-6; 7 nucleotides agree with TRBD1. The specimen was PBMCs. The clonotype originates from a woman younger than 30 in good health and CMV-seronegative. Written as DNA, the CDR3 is TGTGCCAGCGGCTCCGGGACAGCCACCCAGCTTGGACCCTATAATTCACCCCTCCACTTT. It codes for CASGSGTATQLGPYNSPLHF.